Presented here are 14 T cell receptor beta chains from one specimen sequenced in a study of vaccination effects on CD4 cells after COVID-19 (dated by TCRdb to the early 2020s). The antigens of these receptors remain unknown. In the ViraFEST assay, PBMC were stimulated with viral peptide pools, and TCR sequencing was then used to find antigen-specific CD4+ T cell clonotypes based on their expansion. After roughly 11 days of culture, CD4+ T cells were isolated with the EasySep CD4+ T cell isolation kit. Convalescent patients had PCR-confirmed SARS-CoV-2 infection between March and December 2020, before Alpha, Beta and Delta variants emerged in the United States. The library was prepared using the immunoSEQ multiplex PCR assay. TCRdb stores this immuneACCESS table with in-frame sequences only. Part of the clones is absent; in the studies checked, under half of the shortfall reflects unresolved V genes, and no reason is known for the rest. The sample table contains tens of thousands of clones; only one count was recorded for roughly 77% of them. About 5% of the sample is taken by the ten largest.

Material: CD4+ T cells from PBMCs cultured with HIV peptides, obtained before COVID-19 vaccination. Explained via the paper, the cell subset or site label denotes: HIV-1 Nef peptide pool negative control/reference culture. These receptors were obtained from a human donor who had a prior SARS-CoV-2 infection.

This chain links TRBV20-1 with TRBJ1-1; weak D call: TRBD1 (5 bases). The CDR3 contains 12 residues. CDR1 is DFQATT and CDR2 is SNEGSKA in the germline V gene (reference sequence). V lost 3 bases, J lost 4 bases, and 9 bases lay in between. CDR3 loop: CSASGTFTEAFF. For the CDR3, the DNA is TGCAGTGCTAGTGGGACGTTCACTGAAGCTTTCTTT.

The chain has TRBV7-9 and TRBJ2-3; D perhaps matches TRBD2 (5 bases). CDR3 length: 13 amino acids. The germline V and J ends were trimmed by 4 bases and 0 bases, with 5 bases remaining between them. Germline V lookup: CDR1 SEHNR, CDR2 FQNEAQ (reference sequence). CDR3 sequence reads: CASSWTSTDTQYF. The CDR3 DNA is TGTGCCAGCAGCTGGACTAGCACAGATACGCAGTATTTT. The variable domain in full, completed from reference TRBV7-9 and TRBJ2-3, reads DTGVSQNPRHKITKRGQNVTFRCDPISEHNRLYWYRQTLGQGPEFLTYFQNEAQLEKSRLLSDRFSAERPKGSFSTLEIQRTEQGDSAMYLCASSWTSTDTQYFGPGTRLTVL.

This clone was counted once. The chain has TRBV10-3 and TRBJ2-1; D is perhaps TRBD1 (6 bases). The germline gives CDR1 ENHRY, CDR2 SYGVKD. The V and J ends lost 7 bases and 7 bases respectively, with 20 bases between them. The CDR3 loop spans 15 amino acids. CDR3 loop: CAIKGDKNIGNEQFF. The DNA of the CDR3 is TGTGCCATCAAGGGGGACAAAAATATAGGTAATGAGCAGTTCTTC.

As to this clone: The same CDR3 is also encoded by other DNA sequences in this sample. The V call is TRBV12-3 or TRBV12-4, the J call TRBJ2-5; perhaps D is TRBD1 or TRBD2 (5 bases each). This CDR3 region has 13 residues. Between the trimmed V and J ends, which lost 3 bases and 3 bases, there was a span of 8 bases. CDR3 residues: CASSFRGEETQYF. In DNA, the CDR3 is TGTGCCAGCAGTTTCCGAGGGGAAGAGACCCAGTACTTC.

The chain recombines TRBV9 with TRBJ1-6, with 9 bases aligning to TRBD1. The length of the CDR3 is 15 residues. Germline CDR1 is SGDLS and CDR2 is YYNGEE. The junction had 4 bases not matched to a gene; V was cut back by 0 bases and J by 9 bases. CDR3 in DNA: TGTGCCAGCAGCGTAGCCGGACAGGGGACTTCACCCCTCCACTTT. This encodes CASSVAGQGTSPLHF.

The chain uses TRBV7-9 and TRBJ2-5; D not certain. V was trimmed by 5 bases and J by 5 bases, leaving 9 bases between them. This CDR3 region has 12 residues. The germline CDR1 and CDR2 sequences are SEHNR and FQNEAQ (reference sequence). The CDR3 sequence: CASSPLGETQYF. The CDR3 DNA follows: TGTGCCAGCAGCCCGCTGGGGGAGACCCAGTACTTC.

The J gene is TRBJ2-1, the V gene TRBV24-1; 14 bases match TRBD2. Unmatched junction bases numbered 6, after V lost 3 bases and J lost 6 bases. This CDR3 is built from 17 residues. Germline V gene sequence: CDR1 KGHDR, CDR2 SFDVKD. Here the CDR3 DNA reads TGTGCCACCAGTGATCCGCCGGGACTAGCGGGAGTCAATGAGCAGTTCTTC. Translation: CATSDPPGLAGVNEQFF.

The chain is built from TRBV11-2 and TRBJ1-1; D gene unclear. This CDR3 spans 14 amino acids. The germline gives CDR1 SGHAT, CDR2 FQNNGV. Trimming removed 3 bases at V and 5 bases at J, with 13 bases between. As DNA, the CDR3 is TGTGCCAGCAGCTTCGCCCGACGTATGACTGAAGCTTTCTTT. This gives the protein CASSFARRMTEAFF.

CDR3: CATLPPLQGSGANVLTF. CDR3 coding DNA: TGTGCCACACTCCCACCCCTACAGGGCTCTGGGGCCAACGTCCTGACTTTC. This rearrangement joins TRBV28 to TRBJ2-6; D may be TRBD1 (6 bases). The CDR3 sequence is 17 residues long. The V gene's germline CDR1 is MDHEN and CDR2 SYDVKM. The V gene lost 10 bases and the J gene lost 0 bases, with 19 bases spanning the gap.

V usage is TRBV7-2 and J usage is TRBJ1-2; D remains ambiguous. Germline V CDR1 and CDR2: SGHTA, FQGNSA. V lost 0 bases and J 1 base, leaving 12 bases between the germline ends. The CDR3 has 16 residues. CDR3 coding DNA: TGTGCCAGCAGCTTAGCGTCTACAATAATTAACTATGGCTACACCTTC. Protein sequence: CASSLASTIINYGYTF.

The V gene is TRBV10-3, the J gene TRBJ1-5; D is ambiguous. Germline V CDR1 and CDR2: ENHRY, SYGVKD. The CDR3 extends over 14 amino acids. V lost 4 bases, J lost 3 bases, and 10 bases lay in between. CDR3: CAISVGSVNQPQHF. CDR3 DNA: TGTGCCATCAGTGTCGGCAGCGTCAATCAGCCCCAGCATTTT.

The rearrangement links TRBV25-1 to TRBJ2-5, with D perhaps matching TRBD2 (7 bases). The CDR3 consists of 17 residues. V dropped 1 base and J dropped 2 bases, with 17 bases sitting between them. Germline loops: CDR1 MGHDK, CDR2 SYGVNS. CDR3: CASSEFGGGEGQETQYF. The CDR3 DNA is TGTGCCAGCAGTGAATTTGGAGGGGGGGAGGGGCAAGAGACCCAGTACTTC.

The J gene is TRBJ2-1, the V gene TRBV4-1, with D maybe TRBD2 (5 bases). The V gene's germline CDR1 is MGHRA and CDR2 YSYEKL. With 8 bases removed from V and 3 bases from J, the gap between germline ends came to 11 bases. The CDR3 has 13 amino acids. The DNA of the CDR3 is TGCGCCAGCGGTAGCGAGTACTACAATGAGCAGTTCTTC. Translating gives CASGSEYYNEQFF.

The V call is TRBV30, the J call TRBJ1-6, with D possibly being TRBD1 (5 bases). V dropped 3 bases and J dropped 6 bases, with 12 bases sitting between them. From germline, CDR1 is GTSNPN and CDR2 SVGIG (reference sequence). CDR3 length equals 14 residues. The CDR3 nucleotides are TGTGCCTGGAGCGGGGGGGTAGGTAATTCACCCCTCCACTTT. This codes for CAWSGGVGNSPLHF. The full variable domain, completed using reference TRBV30 and TRBJ1-6, is SQTIHQWPATLVQPVGSPLSLECTVEGTSNPNLYWYRQAAGRGLQLLFYSVGIGQISSEVPQNLSASRPQDRQFILSSKKLLLSDSGFYLCAWSGGVGNSPLHFGNGTRLTVT.